Following are 7 T cell receptor beta chains from one sample sequenced in a study of cytomegalovirus exposure and HLA in healthy donors. PCR used 60 Vbeta primers and 13 Jbeta primers. Repertoires were generated with immunoSEQ multiplex PCR, while TCRdb's copy carries only in-frame clones and drops some. Altogether about 190,000 clones are present, 81% being singletons, with the ten largest covering 3.4%. The source material was PBMCs. These receptors all come from a man aged 40-50 years in good health and CMV-seropositive.

The chain recombines TRBV2 with TRBJ2-1; 10 positions agree with TRBD1. The CDR3 is 14 amino acids. Germline lookup yields CDR1 SNHLY and CDR2 FYNNEI. J was trimmed by 7 bases and V by 6 bases; bases with no gene match: 6. The CDR3 reads CASSRDRGLNEQFF. The CDR3 DNA reads as TGTGCCAGCAGCCGGGACAGGGGATTGAATGAGCAGTTCTTC.

The chain has TRBV6-1 and TRBJ1-2, with D possibly matching TRBD1 (6 bases). Germline V CDR1 and CDR2: MNHNS, SASEGT. The CDR3 totals 14 residues. With 6 bases removed from V and 4 bases from J, the gap between germline ends came to 15 bases. CDR3 sequence reads: CASRNRGKVYGYTF. Here the CDR3 DNA reads TGTGCCAGCAGAAATAGGGGGAAGGTCTATGGCTACACCTTC.

This clone was recorded only once. The chain links TRBV5-5 to TRBJ2-1; the match to TRBD2 covers 10 bases. Trimming took 0 bases from V and 0 from J; bases not matched to a gene: 0. The CDR3 is 16 amino acids. CDR1 SGHKS and CDR2 YYEKEE come from the germline V gene (reference sequence). CDR3 loop: CASSLVAGGSYNEQFF. CDR3 nucleotides: TGTGCCAGCAGCTTGGTAGCGGGGGGCTCCTACAATGAGCAGTTCTTC.

The chain is built from TRBV7-9 and TRBJ1-4; the D gene is possibly TRBD1 (6 bases). This CDR3 region has 16 residues. The ends were cut back, 5 bases at V and 0 bases at J, with 13 bases in the middle. Germline V CDR1 and CDR2: SEHNR, FQNEAQ (reference sequence). The CDR3 reads CASSTGTQATNEKLFF. The CDR3 region has the DNA TGTGCCAGCAGCACCGGGACACAAGCAACTAATGAAAAACTGTTTTTT.

This clone showed up just once. This chain joins TRBV28 and TRBJ2-2, with TRBD1 as a possible D gene (5 bases). CDR1 and CDR2 from the germline V gene are MDHEN and SYDVKM. This CDR3 is built from 17 residues. The V gene lost 3 bases and the J gene lost 2 bases, with 16 bases spanning the gap. The CDR3 sequence: CASSLNGLGVNTGELFF. Written as DNA, the CDR3 is TGTGCCAGCAGTTTGAACGGGTTAGGGGTCAACACCGGGGAGCTGTTTTTT. Combining the CDR3 with reference TRBV28 and TRBJ2-2 gives the whole variable domain DVKVTQSSRYLVKRTGEKVFLECVQDMDHENMFWYRQDPGLGLRLIYFSYDVKMKEKGDIPEGYSVSREKKERFSLILESASTNQTSMYLCASSLNGLGVNTGELFFGEGSRLTVL.

The chain is built from TRBV7-2 and TRBJ2-1, with TRBD2 identical over 14 bases. Per the germline V gene, CDR1 is SGHTA and CDR2 is FQGNSA. J gave up 5 bases and V 2 bases, and 5 bases lay outside the gene matches. The CDR3 has 17 amino acids. The CDR3 bases are TGTGCCAGCAGCTTATGGAGGGGACTAGCGGGAGACAATGAGCAGTTCTTC. Translation gives CASSLWRGLAGDNEQFF.

The rearrangement links TRBV5-1 to TRBJ2-7; the match to TRBD1 covers 7 bases. The germline gives CDR1 SGHRS, CDR2 YFSETQ. The CDR3 sequence is 14 residues long. The junction had 4 bases not matched to a gene; V was cut back by 1 base and J by 3 bases. The CDR3 region is CASSLRTGSYEQYF. The CDR3 DNA reads as TGCGCCAGCAGCTTGAGGACAGGAAGCTACGAGCAGTACTTC. The full variable domain, rest sourced from reference TRBV5-1 and TRBJ2-7, is KAGVTQTPRYLIKTRGQQVTLSCSPISGHRSVSWYQQTPGQGLQFLFEYFSETQRNKGNFPGRFSGRQFSNSRSEMNVSTLELGDSALYLCASSLRTGSYEQYFGPGTRLTVT.